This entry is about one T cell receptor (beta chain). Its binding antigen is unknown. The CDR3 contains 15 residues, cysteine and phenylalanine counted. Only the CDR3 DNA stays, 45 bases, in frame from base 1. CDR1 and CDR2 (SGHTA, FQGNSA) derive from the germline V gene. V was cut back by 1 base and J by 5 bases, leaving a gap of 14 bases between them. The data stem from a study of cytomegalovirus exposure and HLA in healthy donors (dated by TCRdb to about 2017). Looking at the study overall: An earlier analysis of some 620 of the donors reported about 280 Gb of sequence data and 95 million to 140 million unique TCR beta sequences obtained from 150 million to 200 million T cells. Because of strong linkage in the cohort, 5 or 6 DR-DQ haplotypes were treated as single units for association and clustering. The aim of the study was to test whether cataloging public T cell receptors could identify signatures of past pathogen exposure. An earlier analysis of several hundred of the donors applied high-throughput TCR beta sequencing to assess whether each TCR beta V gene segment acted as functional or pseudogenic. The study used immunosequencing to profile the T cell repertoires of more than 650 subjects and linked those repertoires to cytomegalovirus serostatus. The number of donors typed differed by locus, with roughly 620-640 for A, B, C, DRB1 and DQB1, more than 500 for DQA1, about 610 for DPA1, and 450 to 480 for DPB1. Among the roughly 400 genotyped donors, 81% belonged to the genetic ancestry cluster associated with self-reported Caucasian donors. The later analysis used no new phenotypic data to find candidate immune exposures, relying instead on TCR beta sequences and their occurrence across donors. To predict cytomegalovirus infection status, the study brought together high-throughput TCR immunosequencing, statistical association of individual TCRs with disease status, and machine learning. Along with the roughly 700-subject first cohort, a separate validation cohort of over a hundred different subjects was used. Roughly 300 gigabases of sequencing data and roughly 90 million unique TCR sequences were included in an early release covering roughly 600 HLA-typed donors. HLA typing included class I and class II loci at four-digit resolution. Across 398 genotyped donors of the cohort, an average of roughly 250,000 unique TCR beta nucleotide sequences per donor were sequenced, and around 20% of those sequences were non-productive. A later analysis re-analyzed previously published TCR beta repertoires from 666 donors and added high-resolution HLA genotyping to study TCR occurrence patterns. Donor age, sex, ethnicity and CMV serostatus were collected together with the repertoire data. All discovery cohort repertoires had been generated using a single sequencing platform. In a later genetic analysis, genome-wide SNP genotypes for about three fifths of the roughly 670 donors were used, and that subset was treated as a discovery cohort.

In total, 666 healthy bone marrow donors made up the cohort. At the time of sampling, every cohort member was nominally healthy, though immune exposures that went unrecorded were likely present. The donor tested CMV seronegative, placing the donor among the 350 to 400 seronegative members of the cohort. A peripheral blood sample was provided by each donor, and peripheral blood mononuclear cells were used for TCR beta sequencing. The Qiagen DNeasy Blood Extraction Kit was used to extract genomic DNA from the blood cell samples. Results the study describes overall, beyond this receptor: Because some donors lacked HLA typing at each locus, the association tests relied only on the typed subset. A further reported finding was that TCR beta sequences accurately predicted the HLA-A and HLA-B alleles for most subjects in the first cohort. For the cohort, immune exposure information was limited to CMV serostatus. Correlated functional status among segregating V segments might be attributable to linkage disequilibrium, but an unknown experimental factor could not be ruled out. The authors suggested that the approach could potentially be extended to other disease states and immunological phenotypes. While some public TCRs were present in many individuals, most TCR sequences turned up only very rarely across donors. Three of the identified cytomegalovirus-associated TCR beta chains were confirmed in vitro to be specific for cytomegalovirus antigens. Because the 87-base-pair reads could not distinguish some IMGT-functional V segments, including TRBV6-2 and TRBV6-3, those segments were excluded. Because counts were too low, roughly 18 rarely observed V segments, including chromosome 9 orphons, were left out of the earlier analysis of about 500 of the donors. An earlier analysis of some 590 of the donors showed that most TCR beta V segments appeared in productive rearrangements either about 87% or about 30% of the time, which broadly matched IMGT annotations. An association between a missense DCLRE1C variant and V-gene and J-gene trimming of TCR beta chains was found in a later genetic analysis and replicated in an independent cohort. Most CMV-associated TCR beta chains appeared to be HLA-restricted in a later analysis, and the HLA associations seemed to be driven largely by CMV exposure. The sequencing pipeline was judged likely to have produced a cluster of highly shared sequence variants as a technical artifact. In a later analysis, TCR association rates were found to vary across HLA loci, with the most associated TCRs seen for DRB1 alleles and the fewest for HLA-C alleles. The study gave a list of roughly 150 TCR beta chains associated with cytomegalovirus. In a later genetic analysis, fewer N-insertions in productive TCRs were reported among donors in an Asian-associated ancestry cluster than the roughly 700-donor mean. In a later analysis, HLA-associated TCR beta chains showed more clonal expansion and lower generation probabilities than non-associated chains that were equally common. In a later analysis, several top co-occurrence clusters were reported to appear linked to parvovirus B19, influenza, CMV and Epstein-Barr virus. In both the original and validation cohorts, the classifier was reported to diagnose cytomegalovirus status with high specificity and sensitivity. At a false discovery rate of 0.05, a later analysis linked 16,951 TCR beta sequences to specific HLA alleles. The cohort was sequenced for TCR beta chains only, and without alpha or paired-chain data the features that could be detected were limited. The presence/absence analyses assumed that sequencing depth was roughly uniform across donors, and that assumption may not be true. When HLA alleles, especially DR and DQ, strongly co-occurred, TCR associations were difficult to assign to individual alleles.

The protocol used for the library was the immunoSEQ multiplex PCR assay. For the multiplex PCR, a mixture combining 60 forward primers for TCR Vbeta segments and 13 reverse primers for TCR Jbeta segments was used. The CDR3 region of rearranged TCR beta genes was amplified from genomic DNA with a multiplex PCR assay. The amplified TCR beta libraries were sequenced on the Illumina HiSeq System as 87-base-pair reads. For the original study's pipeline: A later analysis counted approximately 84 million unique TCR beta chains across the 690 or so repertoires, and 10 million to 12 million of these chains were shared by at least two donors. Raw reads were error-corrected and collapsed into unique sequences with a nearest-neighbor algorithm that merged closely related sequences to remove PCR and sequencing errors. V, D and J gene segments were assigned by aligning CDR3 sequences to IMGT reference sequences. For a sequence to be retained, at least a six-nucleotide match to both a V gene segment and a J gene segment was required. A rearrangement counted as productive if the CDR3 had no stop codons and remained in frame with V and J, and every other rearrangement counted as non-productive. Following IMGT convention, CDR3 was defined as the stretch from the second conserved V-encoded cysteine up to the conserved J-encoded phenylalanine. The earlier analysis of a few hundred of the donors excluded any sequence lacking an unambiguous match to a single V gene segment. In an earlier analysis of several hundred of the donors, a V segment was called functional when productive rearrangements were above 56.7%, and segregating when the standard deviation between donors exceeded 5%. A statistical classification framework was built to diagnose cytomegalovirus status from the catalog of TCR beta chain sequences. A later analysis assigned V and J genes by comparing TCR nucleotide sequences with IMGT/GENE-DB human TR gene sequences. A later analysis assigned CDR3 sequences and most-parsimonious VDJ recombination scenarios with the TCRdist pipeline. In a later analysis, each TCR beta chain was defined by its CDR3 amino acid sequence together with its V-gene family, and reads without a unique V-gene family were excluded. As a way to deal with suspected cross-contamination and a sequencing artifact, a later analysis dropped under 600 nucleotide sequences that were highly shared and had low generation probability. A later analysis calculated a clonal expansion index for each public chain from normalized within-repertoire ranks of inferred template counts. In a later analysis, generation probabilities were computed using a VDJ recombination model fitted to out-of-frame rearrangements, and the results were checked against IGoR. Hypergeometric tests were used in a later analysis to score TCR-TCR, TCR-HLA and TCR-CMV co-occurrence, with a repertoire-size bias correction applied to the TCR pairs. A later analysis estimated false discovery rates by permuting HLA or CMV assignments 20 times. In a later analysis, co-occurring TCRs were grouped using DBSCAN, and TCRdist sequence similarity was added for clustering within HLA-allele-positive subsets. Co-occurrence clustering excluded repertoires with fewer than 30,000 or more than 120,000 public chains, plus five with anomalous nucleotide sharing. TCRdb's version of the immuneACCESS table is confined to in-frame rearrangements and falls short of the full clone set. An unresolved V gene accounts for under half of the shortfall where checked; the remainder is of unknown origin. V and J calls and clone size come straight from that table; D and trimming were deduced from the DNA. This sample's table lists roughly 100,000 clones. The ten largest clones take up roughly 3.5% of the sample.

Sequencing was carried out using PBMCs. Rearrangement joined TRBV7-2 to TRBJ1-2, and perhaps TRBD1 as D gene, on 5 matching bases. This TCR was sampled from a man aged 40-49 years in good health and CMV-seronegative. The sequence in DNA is TGTGCCAGCAGCTTAGTGGTGGGGCCTGAGTATGGCTACACCTTC. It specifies CASSLVVGPEYGYTF.